The rows below give T cell receptor beta chains drawn from one sample of a study of sequential checkpoint blockade in melanoma. Clones were read by immunoSEQ multiplex PCR, and TCRdb kept only the in-frame ones, dropping some. Of 7,900 or so clones listed, about 25% are singletons. Sequenced here: tumor tissue (inferred from file names), sampled from a patient given nivolumab and ipilimumab in sequence. Receptor source: a human donor with melanoma. The CDR3 runs from the conserved cysteine through the conserved F or W. Fields, in order: clone size, J gene, V gene, D gene, CDR3 protein, CDR3 DNA. A D gene is named only where the DNA matches it firmly. Clone size is given for some rows only: seen once, a few or many times, or a class if the clone is expanded.

once	TRBJ2-5	TRBV19	.	CATRDWDQETQYF	TGTGCCACCAGGGACTGGGACCAAGAGACCCAGTACTTC
few	TRBJ2-7	TRBV6-8	TRBD1	CASSYGGTGSHEQYF	TGTGCCAGCAGTTACGGCGGGACAGGGTCCCACGAGCAGTACTTC
medium-sized	TRBJ1-4	TRBV11-3	.	CASSATGLSTHEKLFF	TGTGCCAGCAGCGCTACAGGTCTAAGTACTCATGAAAAACTGTTTTTT
.	TRBJ2-5	TRBV28	.	CASSLLRAQETQYF	TGTGCCAGCAGTTTACTGAGGGCCCAAGAGACCCAGTACTTC
.	TRBJ1-2	TRBV10-3	.	CAISESGSNYGYTF	TGTGCCATCAGTGAGTCGGGCAGTAACTATGGCTACACCTTC
few	TRBJ2-2	TRBV4-1	TRBD2	CASSRLTSGRNTGELFF	TGCGCCAGCAGCCGGCTGACTAGCGGGAGGAACACCGGGGAGCTGTTTTTT
.	TRBJ2-7	TRBV5-1	.	CASSIGQSVDEQYF	TGCGCCAGCAGCATAGGACAATCGGTCGACGAGCAGTACTTC
.	TRBJ1-2	TRBV12-5	.	CASGFLGRGGYTF	TGTGCTAGTGGTTTTTTAGGGAGGGGTGGCTACACCTTC
.	TRBJ2-3	TRBV19	TRBD2	CASKGLTGTDTQYF	TGTGCCAGTAAGGGACTAACGGGCACAGATACGCAGTATTTT
.	TRBJ2-2	TRBV18	.	CASPGSRESNTGELFF	TGTGCCAGCCCAGGATCCAGGGAATCGAACACCGGGGAGCTGTTTTTT
.	TRBJ1-5	TRBV9	.	CASNPGGIRNQPQHF	TGTGCCAGCAACCCTGGAGGGATACGCAATCAGCCCCAGCATTTT
.	TRBJ2-5	TRBV9	TRBD2	CASSNTGTSVETQYF	TGTGCCAGCAGCAATACCGGGACTAGCGTGGAGACCCAGTACTTC
.	TRBJ2-7	TRBV28	.	CASSLVSNYEQYF	TGTGCCAGCAGTTTGGTGTCCAACTACGAGCAGTACTTC
few	TRBJ2-2	TRBV30	TRBD2	CAWSRGAGGNTGELFF	TGTGCCTGGAGTAGGGGAGCGGGGGGGAACACCGGGGAGCTGTTTTTT
few	TRBJ2-7	TRBV4-1	TRBD2	CASSQDASGGLGEQYF	TGCGCCAGCAGCCAAGATGCTAGCGGGGGCCTGGGCGAGCAGTACTTC
.	TRBJ2-3	TRBV28	.	CASRRGGTDTQYF	TGTGCCAGCAGAAGGGGTGGCACAGATACGCAGTATTTT
few	TRBJ2-7	TRBV6-8	TRBD2	CASSIRLAGGLGLSYEQYF	TGTGCCAGCAGCATACGACTAGCGGGAGGGCTCGGCCTCTCCTACGAGCAGTACTTC
medium-sized	TRBJ2-1	TRBV19	.	CASSIDGPGVSEQFF	TGTGCCAGTAGTATAGATGGCCCGGGGGTGAGTGAGCAGTTCTTC
few	TRBJ1-2	TRBV6-8	TRBD1	CAITRQGADYGYTF	TGTGCCATCACTAGACAGGGGGCGGACTATGGCTACACCTTC
few	TRBJ1-1	TRBV28	TRBD1	CASSPGQGDTEAFF	TGTGCCAGCAGTCCCGGACAGGGGGACACTGAAGCTTTCTTT
.	TRBJ2-1	TRBV5-1	TRBD2	CASSLDLSFAGVEQFF	TGCGCCAGCAGCTTGGATCTGTCATTCGCGGGGGTTGAGCAGTTCTTC
.	TRBJ1-5	TRBV6-8	.	CASSIQGNQPQHF	TGTGCCAGCAGCATACAGGGAAACCAGCCCCAGCATTTT
medium-sized	TRBJ1-5	TRBV11-3	TRBD1	CASSLDGAGGGYQPQHF	TGTGCCAGCAGCTTGGATGGGGCAGGGGGAGGGTATCAGCCCCAGCATTTT
few	TRBJ2-2	TRBV28	.	CASSLLAFNTGELFF	TGTGCCAGCAGTTTACTCGCGTTTAACACCGGGGAGCTGTTTTTT
.	TRBJ2-7	TRBV28	TRBD2	CASTLNWGLAHGSYEQYF	TGTGCCAGCACCTTAAACTGGGGACTAGCGCACGGCTCCTACGAGCAGTACTTC
few	TRBJ1-3	TRBV11-3	.	CASSLGGIGYSGNTIYF	TGTGCCAGCAGCTTAGGGGGTATCGGGTACTCTGGAAACACCATATATTTT
.	TRBJ1-1	TRBV6-8	.	CASRAPGMNTEAFF	TGTGCCAGCAGGGCCCCAGGAATGAACACTGAAGCTTTCTTT
.	TRBJ2-3	TRBV5-1	.	CASSLESGVGTDTQYF	TGCGCCAGCAGCTTGGAGAGTGGGGTCGGCACAGATACGCAGTATTTT
medium-sized	TRBJ1-1	TRBV11-3	TRBD1	CASIMDRGNTEAFF	TGTGCCAGCATTATGGACAGGGGAAACACTGAAGCTTTCTTT
.	TRBJ2-7	TRBV4-1	.	CASSQDSSSVYEQYF	TGCGCCAGCAGCCAAGATAGTAGTAGCGTATACGAGCAGTACTTC